A single sample is the source of the 20 T cell receptor beta chains below, sequenced in a study of CD8+ T cells in alopecia areata. RNA was extracted and reverse transcribed into cDNA as the sequencing template. TCRdb's copy holds only in-frame clones and misses some; the assay was immunoSEQ multiplex PCR. Of some 180,000 clones in the sample, around half were seen once. Treatment described: oral pan-JAK inhibitor, 5-10 mg twice daily. The specimen was CD8+ T cells sorted from blood, collected at week 24, from a patient treated with tofacitinib. All receptors come from a human donor with alopecia areata.

Only a few counts were recorded for this clone. This chain joins TRBV29-1 and TRBJ2-6; a possible D gene is TRBD2 (7 bases). In germline, CDR1 is SQVTM, CDR2 ANQGSEA. The V end lost 3 bases, the J end lost 0 bases, and 12 bases lay between the germline ends. The CDR3 is 16 amino acids. The CDR3 DNA follows: TGCAGCGTTGAGGTCGGGGGGCACTCTGGGGCCAACGTCCTGACTTTC. Its protein is CSVEVGGHSGANVLTF.

The CDR3 reads CAWSGTGGEGEKLFF. The CDR3 DNA follows: TGTGCCTGGAGTGGTACCGGGGGAGAGGGTGAAAAACTGTTTTTT. J is TRBJ1-4 and V is TRBV30; the D gene is possibly TRBD1 (5 bases). This CDR3 spans 15 amino acids. The germline CDR1 and CDR2 sequences are GTSNPN and SVGIG (reference sequence). Trimming took off 1 base at V and 7 bases at J, with 16 bases between the two ends.

This clone was picked up one time. The rearrangement joins TRBV5-6 to TRBJ2-6; tentatively, D is TRBD1 (6 bases). V lost 2 bases and J 2 bases, leaving 17 bases between the germline ends. Per the germline V gene, CDR1 is SGHDT and CDR2 is YYEEEE. This CDR3 is built from 18 residues. CDR3 loop: CASSLQGTLSTGANVLTF. CDR3 nucleotides: TGTGCCAGCAGCTTACAGGGAACCTTATCGACTGGGGCCAACGTCCTGACTTTC.

CDR3 sequence reads: CASSYPEGRTEAFF. The CDR3 DNA sequence: TGTGCCAGTAGTTATCCTGAAGGTCGGACTGAAGCTTTCTTT. The chain links TRBV19 to TRBJ1-1; unclear D gene. This CDR3 has 14 amino acids. Germline CDR1 and CDR2: LNHDA and SQIVND (reference sequence). V was clipped by 5 bases and J by 5 bases, with 15 bases between them.

The chain has TRBV4-3 and TRBJ2-3; a possible D gene is TRBD1 (6 bases). The CDR3 is 16 residues long. CDR1 and CDR2 (germline): LGHNA, YSLEER. Trimming cost V 0 bases and J 6 bases, with 16 bases left between them. The CDR3 spells CASSQDNQGSGDTQYF. In DNA, the CDR3 is TGCGCCAGCAGCCAAGATAATCAGGGGTCCGGGGATACGCAGTATTTT.

The genes are TRBV12-5 and TRBJ1-5; D is unclear. This CDR3 spans 11 amino acids. The V end was cut by 5 bases, the J end by 9 bases, with 8 bases between. Germline CDR1 is LGHNT and CDR2 is FRNRAP. DNA for the CDR3: TGTGCTAGTGGTAAGGAGACGCCCCAGCATTTT. The encoded protein is CASGKETPQHF.

The chain carries TRBV9 and TRBJ2-3; no clear D. CDR3 size: 14 residues. Germline CDR1 is SGDLS and CDR2 is YYNGEE. Trimming took off 0 bases at V and 2 bases at J, with 7 bases between the two ends. CDR3 DNA sequence: TGTGCCAGCAGCGTAGGCCGCAACACAGATACGCAGTATTTT. It specifies CASSVGRNTDTQYF.

This clone was recorded a few times. The rearrangement joins TRBV4-3 to TRBJ1-5, with D possibly TRBD1 on 6 matching bases. Trimming took off 0 bases at V and 5 bases at J, with 14 bases between the two ends. CDR1 LGHNA and CDR2 YSLEER come from the germline V gene. The CDR3 runs 16 residues. The CDR3 DNA reads TGCGCCAGCAGCCAAGATGTGATACAGGGCGATCAGCCCCAGCATTTT. The encoded protein is CASSQDVIQGDQPQHF.

This clone was found a few times. The chain links TRBV10-3 to TRBJ2-7; TRBD2 aligns across 9 bases. Looked up from germline, CDR1 is ENHRY and CDR2 is SYGVKD. The CDR3 consists of 14 residues. V trimming: 8 bases; J trimming: 6 bases; junction bases outside the gene matches: 11. The CDR3 DNA is TGTGCCATCGGTGGCGGGGGGGCCAGGACCGAGCAGTACTTC. This sequence encodes CAIGGGGARTEQYF.

This sequence joins TRBV13 and TRBJ1-5; TRBD1 is a possible D gene (5 bases). Germline CDR1 PRHDT, CDR2 FYEKMQ (reference sequence). The CDR3 contains 16 residues. V lost 0 bases to trimming and J lost 4 bases, with 13 bases between them. The CDR3 bases are TGTGCCAGCAGCTTAGGCCGGCAGGGAGGGAATCAGCCCCAGCATTTT. Protein product: CASSLGRQGGNQPQHF.

In its sample, this clone was seen a few times. The chain joins TRBV4-1 to TRBJ1-3, with D unresolved. The germline V gene encodes CDR1 MGHRA and CDR2 YSYEKL. The CDR3 spans 16 residues. V dropped 2 bases and J dropped 2 bases, with 13 bases sitting between them. CDR3 sequence: CASSQKRARTGNTIYF. In nucleotides, the CDR3 is TGCGCCAGCAGCCAAAAAAGGGCCCGAACTGGAAACACCATATATTTT.

V usage is TRBV7-2 and J usage is TRBJ2-7; D call uncertain. V lost 3 bases to trimming and J lost 2 bases, with 8 bases between them. CDR1 is SGHTA and CDR2 is FQGNSA in the germline V gene. The CDR3 runs 13 residues. CDR3 region: CASSLADPYEQYF. The DNA for the CDR3 is TGTGCCAGCAGCTTGGCAGATCCCTACGAGCAGTACTTC.

This chain links TRBV27 with TRBJ1-5; D ambiguous. Germline CDR1 MNHEY, CDR2 SMNVEV (reference sequence). The CDR3 covers 16 residues. The ends were cut back, 5 bases at V and 5 bases at J, with 19 bases in the middle. The CDR3 protein is CASSPRSPSEDQPQHF. CDR3 DNA: TGTGCCAGCAGTCCCAGGTCTCCCTCCGAGGATCAGCCCCAGCATTTT.

This chain uses TRBV9 with TRBJ1-1, with 8 nucleotides matching TRBD1. CDR1 and CDR2 (germline): SGDLS, YYNGEE. The CDR3 totals 15 residues. The ends lost 3 bases at V and 1 base at J; junction bases unmatched: 5. As DNA, the CDR3 is TGTGCCAGCAGCGCGGAGGACAGGGCGAACACTGAAGCTTTCTTT. This encodes CASSAEDRANTEAFF.

V usage is TRBV7-2 and J usage is TRBJ2-7; the D gene is possibly TRBD2 (5 bases). V was shortened by 2 bases and J by 0 bases, with 8 bases between the two germline ends. CDR3 size: 14 residues. CDR1 is SGHTA and CDR2 is FQGNSA in the germline V gene. CDR3 sequence reads: CASSLIDYSYEQYF. The DNA of the CDR3 is TGTGCCAGCAGCTTAATTGACTACTCCTACGAGCAGTACTTC.

The chain has TRBV27 and TRBJ2-7; 11 positions agree with TRBD1. V was pared by 6 bases and J by 3 bases, with 16 bases of the junction left unmatched. CDR1 is MNHEY, CDR2 SMNVEV, per germline (reference sequence). This CDR3 spans 18 amino acids. The CDR3 nucleotides are TGTGCCAGCAGACCGACCGGGACAGGGGGTCTTCCTTTCTACGAGCAGTACTTC. Amino acid sequence: CASRPTGTGGLPFYEQYF.

The chain couples TRBV25-1 to TRBJ1-6, with 9 bases aligning to TRBD1. Germline CDR1 is MGHDK and CDR2 is SYGVNS. This CDR3 is 15 amino acids long. J gave up 9 bases and V 2 bases, and 5 bases lay outside the gene matches. The CDR3 bases are TGTGCCAGCAGTGAACGCGGGACAGGGAGTTCACCCCTCCACTTT. Translation gives CASSERGTGSSPLHF. The full variable domain, completed using reference TRBV25-1 and TRBJ1-6, is EADIYQTPRYLVIGTGKKITLECSQTMGHDKMYWYQQDPGMELHLIHYSYGVNSTEKGDLSSESTVSRIRTEHFPLTLESARPSHTSQYLCASSERGTGSSPLHFGNGTRLTVT.

In its sample, this clone was seen a few times. This chain's CDR3 is CASSQGLRKETQYF. CDR3 sequence (DNA): TGTGCCAGCAGCCAAGGACTACGAAAAGAGACCCAGTACTTC. The V call is TRBV14, the J call TRBJ2-5; possibly TRBD2 for D (5 bases). Trimming took off 1 base at V and 3 bases at J, with 9 bases between the two ends. The germline CDR1 and CDR2 sequences are SGHDN and FVKESK. The CDR3 is made up of 14 amino acids.

This clone showed up just a few times. This rearrangement joins TRBV11-2 to TRBJ2-3; 8 bases match TRBD2. Germline V gene data show CDR1 as SGHAT and CDR2 as FQNNGV. The length of the CDR3 is 14 residues. V shed 8 bases, J shed 2 bases, and the junction held 6 bases outside the gene matches. In DNA, the CDR3 is TGTGCCAGCTGTAGAGCGGGGGCCACAGATACGCAGTATTTT. Encoded protein: CASCRAGATDTQYF.

The chain couples TRBV6-5 to TRBJ1-2, with D unresolved. This CDR3 region has 15 residues. Trimming took 2 bases from V and 3 from J, leaving 13 bases between them. CDR1 and CDR2 from the germline V gene are MNHEY and SVGAGI. The CDR3 here is CASSYEATFYYGYTF. CDR3 coding DNA: TGTGCCAGCAGTTACGAGGCCACCTTCTACTATGGCTACACCTTC.